The rows below give T cell receptor beta chains drawn from one sample of a study of Tregs in tolerant kidney transplant recipients. Here immunoSEQ multiplex PCR was the method, and the copy in TCRdb shows in-frame clones only, minus some. The sample yields roughly 64,000 clones, more than 75% seen once. The material was CD4+ T cells from blood (PBMCs), obtained 6 months after the transplant. These receptors originate from a human patient who received a combined kidney and bone marrow transplant. Some T cells may be the graft donor's. CDR3s include the opening cysteine and the closing phenylalanine or tryptophan.

>13|TRBV2
CASSRMLNTEAFF
>13|TRBV4-3
CASSQVLRGEQFF
>14|TRBV12-2
CASREQGDEEKLFF
>16|TRBV19
CASTHMTSGGANEQFF
>14|TRBV7-2
CASSLGQSSYEQYF
>15|TRBV5-1
CASSLGREGQETQYF
>14|TRBV19
CASSPDFPNNEQFF
>15|TRBV6-1
CASSSQGASTDTQYF
>15|TRBV7-2
CASSYQQGWNQPQHF
>15|TRBV6-5
CASSYSGTATGELFF
>15|TRBV9
CASSVASGPPDTQYF
>13|TRBV5-4
CASSLGERTEAFF
>14|TRBV28
CASSLGGQGYGYTF
>12|TRBV7-9
CASSLSYQPQHF
>11|TRBV7-2
CASSARGLVYF
>12|TRBV29-1
CSVQGAQDGYTF
>14|TRBV19
CASSTQQGIYEQYF
>11|TRBV11-3
CASSPGSAQYF
>15|TRBV6-5
CASSYEGLGGETQYF
>15|TRBV11-1
CASTLGDSHTDTQYF
>17|TRBV30
CACTPGQILSGGLQQYF
>14|TRBV5-1
CASSPADFYNEQFF
>14|TRBV18
CASNNGGRNYGYTF
>16|TRBV7-7
CASSKGPSRVPDTQYF
>14|TRBV5-6
CASSLTGDRYGYTF
>14|TRBV6-6
CASRLTGVNTEAFF
>13|TRBV6-1
CASSITGLNEQFF
>13|TRBV7-9
CASSSGDTYEQYF
>15|TRBV7-9
CASSQRTSGGYEQFF
>12|TRBV11-1
CASTEGTTEAFF
>13|TRBV28
CASSPWEITEAFF
>15|TRBV19
CASSIVISSVSGYTF
>14|TRBV7-2
CASSSGLAGHEQFF
>13|TRBV7-6
CASSPAGGETQYF
>16|TRBV5-4
CASSPPASGFYNEQFF
>15|TRBV4-3
CASSQTTGGGDEQFF
>17|TRBV7-2
CASSISGTGGSNQPQHF
>14|TRBV27
CASRGAQGYYGYTF
>15|TRBV5-3
CARSLWGHTENIQYF
>15|TRBV28
CASSSWGRKVGEAFF
>15|TRBV4-1
CASSQPFQNTDTQYF
>12|TRBV6-6
CASYRGGEKLFF
>14|TRBV7-2
CASSLVRGQGKAFF
>14|TRBV7-9
CASSETSGGYEQYF
>14|TRBV6-5
CASSRRGRGTEAFF
>17|TRBV18
CASSPTRQGKASSPLHF
>12|TRBV11-2
CASSFDNYEQYF
>14|TRBV7-9
CASSLGSYNSPLHF
>15|TRBV7-2
CASSFTGGGNTEAFF
>14|TRBV6-5
CASNDRGRNTEAFF
>16|TRBV7-9
CASTTGQGPTNYGYTF
>13|TRBV6-1
CASSDQGGLEQYF